Reported below is one TCR beta chain. Its antigen is undetermined. MiXCR was run by TCRdb on the RT-PCR reads, yielding one entry per CDR3 protein. The table shows over 800,000 distinct CDR3 sequences, with 21% occurring only once. The data derive from a study of response to subunit inactivated influenza vaccine. Broader study findings: Every seasonal influenza vaccination brings in few new T cells, the authors suggested.

Germline values: CDR1 DFQATT, CDR2 SNEGSKA (reference sequence). The V gene lost 1 base and the J gene lost 6 bases, with 7 bases spanning the gap. CDR3 length equals 12 residues. The chain couples TRBV20-1 to TRBJ2-1, with D unclear. The clonotype comes from a man aged 45 to 65 who received an inactivated influenza vaccine. Sequenced material: PBMCs from blood, taken roughly 5 days after vaccination. CDR3 sequence: CSARALGNEQFF. CDR3 bases: TGCAGTGCTAGAGCCTTGGGCAATGAGCAGTTCTTC.